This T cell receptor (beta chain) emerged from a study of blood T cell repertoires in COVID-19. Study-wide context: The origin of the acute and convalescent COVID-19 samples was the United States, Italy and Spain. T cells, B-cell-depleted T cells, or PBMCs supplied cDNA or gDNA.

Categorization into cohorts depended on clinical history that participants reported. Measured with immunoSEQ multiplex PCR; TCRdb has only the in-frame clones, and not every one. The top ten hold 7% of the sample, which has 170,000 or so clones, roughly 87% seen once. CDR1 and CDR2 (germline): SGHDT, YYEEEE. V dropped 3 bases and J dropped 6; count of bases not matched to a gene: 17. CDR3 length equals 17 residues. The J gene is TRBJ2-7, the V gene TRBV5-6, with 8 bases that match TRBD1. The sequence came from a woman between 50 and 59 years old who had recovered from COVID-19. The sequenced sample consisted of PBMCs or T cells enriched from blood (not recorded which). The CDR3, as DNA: TGTGCCAGCAGCTGGTGGACAGGGTTGGGTTGGGTAGGCGAGCAGTACTTC. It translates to CASSWWTGLGWVGEQYF.